The rows below give T cell receptor beta chains drawn from one sample of a study of control samples from healthy donors and cancer patients. Using immunoSEQ multiplex PCR, the repertoire was profiled, and TCRdb retains in-frame clones only, with some absent. The table has approximately 180,000 clones, about 91% seen once. The sequenced sample consisted of blood. These receptor sequences come from a woman aged 40 to 50 in good health. CDR3s include the opening cysteine and the closing phenylalanine or tryptophan. Each record gives: D gene, V gene, clone size, J gene, CDR3 DNA, CDR3 protein. The D gene is left open where the match is weak. Part of the rows lack a size; the others show once, few, many or a class for expanded clones.

D gene: NA
V gene: TRBV4-1
clone size: NA
J gene: TRBJ1-1
CDR3 DNA: TGCGCCAGCAGCCTACAGGGTTCCGCTGAAGCTTTCTTT
CDR3 protein: CASSLQGSAEAFF

D gene: NA
V gene: TRBV30
clone size: NA
J gene: TRBJ2-7
CDR3 DNA: TGTGCCTGCCACACTACTGACAGTAACTACGAGCAGTACTTC
CDR3 protein: CACHTTDSNYEQYF

D gene: NA
V gene: TRBV5-1
clone size: NA
J gene: TRBJ1-1
CDR3 DNA: TGCGCCAGCAGCTTGGACCCCGGGGAAACTGAAGCTTTCTTT
CDR3 protein: CASSLDPGETEAFF

D gene: NA
V gene: TRBV27
clone size: once
J gene: TRBJ1-2
CDR3 DNA: TGTGCCAGCAGTTTATTGCAGGGAATGGGCTACACCTTC
CDR3 protein: CASSLLQGMGYTF

D gene: NA
V gene: TRBV12-3/TRBV12-4
clone size: NA
J gene: TRBJ2-2
CDR3 DNA: TGTGCCAGCCTAGGGGGGGAGCTGTTTTTT
CDR3 protein: CASLGGELFF

D gene: NA
V gene: TRBV21-1
clone size: once
J gene: TRBJ2-2
CDR3 DNA: TGTGCCAGCACGGGGACAGGGGTTACCGGGGAGCTGTTTTTT
CDR3 protein: CASTGTGVTGELFF

D gene: NA
V gene: TRBV27
clone size: NA
J gene: TRBJ1-1
CDR3 DNA: TGTGCCAGCAGTTCCCTTCAGAATTTTGGGAACACTGAAGCTTTCTTT
CDR3 protein: CASSSLQNFGNTEAFF

D gene: NA
V gene: TRBV11-2
clone size: NA
J gene: TRBJ2-5
CDR3 DNA: TGTGCCAGCAGCTTAACCGACGCGGGTTGGACCCAGTACTTC
CDR3 protein: CASSLTDAGWTQYF

D gene: NA
V gene: TRBV5-1
clone size: NA
J gene: TRBJ1-2
CDR3 DNA: TGCGCCAGCAGCTCCCACAGTGGGGGAGACTATGGCTACACCTTC
CDR3 protein: CASSSHSGGDYGYTF

D gene: NA
V gene: TRBV12-3/TRBV12-4
clone size: NA
J gene: TRBJ2-2
CDR3 DNA: TGTGCCAGCAGCCGAGGAACGGGCGGGGAGCTGTTTTTT
CDR3 protein: CASSRGTGGELFF

D gene: NA
V gene: TRBV4-2
clone size: NA
J gene: TRBJ2-5
CDR3 DNA: TGTGCCAGCAGCCACGGAGTAGCGGAAGATGGTGTGACCCAGTACTTC
CDR3 protein: CASSHGVAEDGVTQYF

D gene: NA
V gene: TRBV21-1
clone size: NA
J gene: TRBJ2-7
CDR3 DNA: TGTGCCAGCATTGATTACAGGGTGGTGCACGAGCAGTACTTC
CDR3 protein: CASIDYRVVHEQYF

D gene: TRBD2
V gene: TRBV7-6
clone size: once
J gene: TRBJ2-3
CDR3 DNA: TGTGCCAGCAGCGAGAAGGCGGGGGGCTCAGATACGCAGTATTTT
CDR3 protein: CASSEKAGGSDTQYF

D gene: TRBD2
V gene: TRBV3-1/TRBV3-2
clone size: NA
J gene: TRBJ2-5
CDR3 DNA: TGTGCCAGCAGCCCGGGACTAGCGGGGTCAGCACAGGAGACCCAGTACTTC
CDR3 protein: CASSPGLAGSAQETQYF

D gene: NA
V gene: TRBV5-1
clone size: few
J gene: TRBJ1-1
CDR3 DNA: TGCGCCAGCAGCTTGGCGGAAGGACCTTTGACTGAAGCTTTCTTT
CDR3 protein: CASSLAEGPLTEAFF

D gene: TRBD1
V gene: TRBV7-2
clone size: NA
J gene: TRBJ1-1
CDR3 DNA: TGTGCCAGCAGCGACAGACAGGGGCGGGGTGAAGCTTTCTTT
CDR3 protein: CASSDRQGRGEAFF

D gene: NA
V gene: TRBV11-2
clone size: NA
J gene: TRBJ2-7
CDR3 DNA: TGTGCCAGCAGCCGGGACATGATCCGGGAGCAGTACTTC
CDR3 protein: CASSRDMIREQYF

D gene: TRBD1
V gene: TRBV3-1/TRBV3-2
clone size: NA
J gene: TRBJ2-7
CDR3 DNA: TGTGCCAGCAGCCAAGATAGAGGGAGAACCCGACAGGGGGAAACCTACGAGCAGTACTTC
CDR3 protein: CASSQDRGRTRQGETYEQYF

D gene: NA
V gene: TRBV6-5
clone size: NA
J gene: TRBJ2-1
CDR3 DNA: TGTGCCAGCAGCTTAGGGTTCGCCTACAATGAGCAGTTCTTC
CDR3 protein: CASSLGFAYNEQFF

D gene: NA
V gene: TRBV2
clone size: once
J gene: TRBJ1-2
CDR3 DNA: TGTGCCAGCAGAGAACACGCTAACTATGGCTACACCTTC
CDR3 protein: CASREHANYGYTF

D gene: TRBD1
V gene: TRBV5-4
clone size: NA
J gene: TRBJ1-5
CDR3 DNA: TGTGCCAGCACCCCAAGGGAACAGGGGGCCAATCAGCCCCAGCATTTT
CDR3 protein: CASTPREQGANQPQHF

D gene: TRBD2
V gene: TRBV5-1
clone size: NA
J gene: TRBJ2-3
CDR3 DNA: TGCGCCAGCAGCTCCCCTTCTATTTCGCGGGGGGGTTCGACAGATACGCAGTATTTT
CDR3 protein: CASSSPSISRGGSTDTQYF

D gene: TRBD1
V gene: TRBV28
clone size: NA
J gene: TRBJ1-2
CDR3 DNA: TGTGCCAGCAGTTTTCACCCAGGGGGTGGCTATGGCTACACCTTC
CDR3 protein: CASSFHPGGGYGYTF

D gene: NA
V gene: TRBV10-2
clone size: NA
J gene: TRBJ1-1
CDR3 DNA: TGCGCCAGCAGTGGGAACACTGAAGCTTTCTTT
CDR3 protein: CASSGNTEAFF

D gene: NA
V gene: TRBV5-4
clone size: NA
J gene: TRBJ1-1
CDR3 DNA: TGTGCCAGCAGCGACGACGGTGAAGCTTTCTTT
CDR3 protein: CASSDDGEAFF

D gene: NA
V gene: TRBV6-5
clone size: once
J gene: TRBJ1-2
CDR3 DNA: TGTGCCAGCAGTGACTCACCCCGTTATGGCTACACCTTC
CDR3 protein: CASSDSPRYGYTF

D gene: NA
V gene: TRBV7-8
clone size: NA
J gene: TRBJ1-3
CDR3 DNA: TGTGCCTCGTCCCACTCTGGAAACACCATATATTTT
CDR3 protein: CASSHSGNTIYF

D gene: NA
V gene: TRBV2
clone size: NA
J gene: TRBJ1-1
CDR3 DNA: TGTGCCATCCGGGGGGGACGGGGCACTGAAGCTTTCTTT
CDR3 protein: CAIRGGRGTEAFF

D gene: NA
V gene: TRBV6-5
clone size: NA
J gene: TRBJ2-2
CDR3 DNA: TGTGCCAGCACAGAGGGGCCGAACACCGGGGAGCTGTTTTTT
CDR3 protein: CASTEGPNTGELFF

D gene: TRBD2
V gene: TRBV6-4
clone size: NA
J gene: TRBJ2-3
CDR3 DNA: TGTGCCAGCAGTGAACTAGCGGGGGGGTTGGATACGCAGTATTTT
CDR3 protein: CASSELAGGLDTQYF

D gene: NA
V gene: TRBV10-1
clone size: NA
J gene: TRBJ1-6
CDR3 DNA: TGCGCCAGCCCGGGTTCCGGGGGAGTAGGACCCCTCCACTTT
CDR3 protein: CASPGSGGVGPLHF

D gene: NA
V gene: TRBV5-4
clone size: once
J gene: TRBJ1-3
CDR3 DNA: TGTGCCAGCAGCGGAAAGGACTCTGGAAACACCATATATTTT
CDR3 protein: CASSGKDSGNTIYF

D gene: NA
V gene: TRBV5-6
clone size: NA
J gene: TRBJ1-2
CDR3 DNA: TGTGCCAGCACTCGGCGAAGTCAAAACTATGGCTACACCTTC
CDR3 protein: CASTRRSQNYGYTF

D gene: NA
V gene: TRBV6-6
clone size: NA
J gene: TRBJ1-6
CDR3 DNA: TGTGCCAGCAGTTACCCCCACCAGGATTCACCCCTCCACTTT
CDR3 protein: CASSYPHQDSPLHF

D gene: TRBD1
V gene: TRBV6-5
clone size: NA
J gene: TRBJ2-2
CDR3 DNA: TGTGCCAGCAGTTCAGGGACAGGGGTATTGACCGGGGAGCTGTTTTTT
CDR3 protein: CASSSGTGVLTGELFF

D gene: NA
V gene: TRBV11-2
clone size: once
J gene: TRBJ1-1
CDR3 DNA: TGTGCCAGCAGCTTAGATTTTTGGGGGGGTGGGAACACTGAAGCTTTCTTT
CDR3 protein: CASSLDFWGGGNTEAFF

D gene: NA
V gene: TRBV18
clone size: NA
J gene: TRBJ1-6
CDR3 DNA: TGTGCCAGCTCCGGCGATTCACCCCTCCACTTT
CDR3 protein: CASSGDSPLHF

D gene: NA
V gene: TRBV4-1
clone size: NA
J gene: TRBJ2-2
CDR3 DNA: TGCGCCAGCAGCCAAGATCGGCGTAACACCGGGGAGCTGTTTTTT
CDR3 protein: CASSQDRRNTGELFF

D gene: TRBD1
V gene: TRBV14
clone size: NA
J gene: TRBJ1-2
CDR3 DNA: TGTGCCAGCAGCCGCTCTAGTGACAGGGGACCCTATGGCTACACCTTC
CDR3 protein: CASSRSSDRGPYGYTF

D gene: TRBD1
V gene: TRBV4-1
clone size: NA
J gene: TRBJ1-5
CDR3 DNA: TGCGCCAGCAGCCAAGTCGACAGGGATCAGCCCCAGCATTTT
CDR3 protein: CASSQVDRDQPQHF

D gene: NA
V gene: TRBV7-9
clone size: once
J gene: TRBJ1-2
CDR3 DNA: TGTGCCAGCAGCCATCCCCTCCGGGGAGGGAACTATGGCTACACCTTC
CDR3 protein: CASSHPLRGGNYGYTF

D gene: NA
V gene: TRBV18
clone size: NA
J gene: TRBJ1-3
CDR3 DNA: TGTGCCAGCTCGGGCCAGGGGAACTCTGGAAACACCATATATTTT
CDR3 protein: CASSGQGNSGNTIYF

D gene: NA
V gene: TRBV11-2
clone size: NA
J gene: TRBJ2-7
CDR3 DNA: TGTGCCAGCAGCTCCTCAGGGGGGGTGGGGCACGAGCAGTACTTC
CDR3 protein: CASSSSGGVGHEQYF

D gene: NA
V gene: TRBV5-1
clone size: NA
J gene: TRBJ2-7
CDR3 DNA: TGCGCCAGCAGCTTGGATCCAGGGGCTTTCGACGAGCAGTACTTC
CDR3 protein: CASSLDPGAFDEQYF

D gene: NA
V gene: TRBV6-5
clone size: NA
J gene: TRBJ1-1
CDR3 DNA: TGTGCCAGCAGTTACGACCCTATGAACACTGAAGCTTTCTTT
CDR3 protein: CASSYDPMNTEAFF